The 17 T cell receptor beta chains in this list originate from one sample, sequenced in a study of cytomegalovirus exposure and HLA in healthy donors. 13 Jbeta primers and 60 Vbeta primers were used for the PCR. Profiling relied on immunoSEQ multiplex PCR, and the TCRdb table lists in-frame clones only, not all of them. The sample lists about 200,000 clones, roughly four fifths occurring once. Sequencing was performed on PBMCs. These receptor sequences come from a woman in her forties or fifties in good health and CMV-seropositive.

V and J are TRBV5-4 and TRBJ2-5, with D tentatively TRBD1 (6 bases). Trimming stripped 4 bases from V and 4 bases from J, with 17 bases between. Germline V gene sequence: CDR1 SGHNT, CDR2 YYREEE (reference sequence). The CDR3 is made up of 15 amino acids. This chain's CDR3 is CASSRRTALGETQYF. Written as DNA, the CDR3 is TGTGCCAGCAGCCGACGGACAGCCTTGGGAGAGACCCAGTACTTC.

This clone was seen a few times. The CDR3 DNA reads TGTGCCACCAGCTTTGGACAGAAGAATGAGCAGTTCTTC. Its protein product is CATSFGQKNEQFF. The chain uses TRBV15 and TRBJ2-1, with D possibly TRBD1 on 6 matching bases. The CDR3 is 13 amino acids. Looked up from germline, CDR1 is LNHNV and CDR2 is YYDKDF (reference sequence). The V end was cut by 5 bases, the J end by 7 bases, with 12 bases between.

The V and J genes are TRBV9 and TRBJ2-1; 11 bases are a match to TRBD2. The CDR3 has 16 amino acids. V shed 3 bases and J 5 bases; nucleotides not matched to a gene: 7. The germline V gene encodes CDR1 SGDLS and CDR2 YYNGEE. The CDR3 spells CASSEGGSGGDNEQFF. The DNA for the CDR3 is TGTGCCAGCAGCGAGGGCGGTAGCGGGGGGGACAATGAGCAGTTCTTC. Full variable domain (outside the CDR3, taken from reference TRBV9 and TRBJ2-1): DSGVTQTPKHLITATGQRVTLRCSPRSGDLSVYWYQQSLDQGLQFLIQYYNGEERAKGNILERFSAQQFPDLHSELNLSSLELGDSALYFCASSEGGSGGDNEQFFGPGTRLTVL.

This clone showed up just once. The chain combines TRBV5-1 with TRBJ2-7; D may be TRBD1 (6 bases). The CDR3 spans 14 residues. The germline V gene encodes CDR1 SGHRS and CDR2 YFSETQ. V gave up 4 bases and J gave up 4 bases, with 15 bases separating them. The CDR3 bases are TGCGCCAGCAGCACAGGGCAACCGGCTTACGAGCAGTACTTC. Amino acid sequence: CASSTGQPAYEQYF.

The chain couples TRBV11-2 to TRBJ2-7, with a tentative D call TRBD2 (5 bases). Between the trimmed V and J ends, which lost 5 bases and 0 bases, there was a span of 17 bases. The CDR3 length is 16 residues. Germline CDR1 SGHAT, CDR2 FQNNGV. The CDR3 spells CASSLPTGGYSYEQYF. The CDR3 DNA is TGTGCCAGCAGCCTCCCAACGGGCGGGTACTCCTACGAGCAGTACTTC. Supplemented by reference TRBV11-2 and TRBJ2-7, the full variable domain reads EAGVAQSPRYKIIEKRQSVAFWCNPISGHATLYWYQQILGQGPKLLIQFQNNGVVDDSQLPKDRFSAERLKGVDSTLKIQPAKLEDSAVYLCASSLPTGGYSYEQYFGPGTRLTVT.

The chain employs TRBV7-2 and TRBJ2-3, with TRBD2 matching over 10 bases. V dropped 0 bases and J dropped 8; count of bases not matched to a gene: 8. This CDR3 is built from 16 residues. Germline assignment: CDR1 SGHTA and CDR2 FQGNSA. The CDR3 DNA is TGTGCCAGCAGCTTAGCGTGGAGCGGGGGGGCCACTACGCAGTATTTT. It encodes CASSLAWSGGATTQYF.

The rearrangement uses TRBV18 and TRBJ2-5; D remains ambiguous. The V end lost 7 bases, the J end lost 1 base, and 4 bases lay between the germline ends. This CDR3 comprises 11 residues. The V gene's germline CDR1 is KGHSH and CDR2 LQKENI. The DNA of the CDR3 is TGTGCCAGCTTCTTCCAAGAGACCCAGTACTTC. Amino acids: CASFFQETQYF.

The J gene is TRBJ1-2, the V gene TRBV5-6; 7 positions match TRBD1. The CDR3 loop spans 13 amino acids. J gave up 8 bases and V 4 bases, and 8 bases lay outside the gene matches. Germline V gives CDR1 SGHDT, CDR2 YYEEEE. CDR3 sequence (DNA): TGTGCCAGCAGCACCCGACAGGGCGGCGGCTACACCTTC. It translates to CASSTRQGGGYTF.

This clone was counted a few times. The chain has TRBV11-2 and TRBJ2-5; TRBD1 agrees at 8 bases. V trimming: 5 bases; J trimming: 4 bases; junction bases outside the gene matches: 12. This CDR3 has 16 amino acids. Germline V gene data show CDR1 as SGHAT and CDR2 as FQNNGV. DNA for the CDR3: TGTGCCAGCAGCGGCCCAGGGGGCGTGGGGGGAGAGACCCAGTACTTC. Amino acid sequence: CASSGPGGVGGETQYF.

CDR3 nucleotide sequence: TGTGCCAGCAGTCTAGAAGGGACAGCCTACGAGCAGTACTTC. As protein: CASSLEGTAYEQYF. The rearrangement links TRBV11-2 to TRBJ2-7, with 7 bases lining up with TRBD1. This CDR3 has 14 residues. The germline gives CDR1 SGHAT, CDR2 FQNNGV. Germline trimming cut 6 bases from V and 2 bases from J; bases unmatched to any gene: 7. Supplemented by reference TRBV11-2 and TRBJ2-7, the full variable domain reads EAGVAQSPRYKIIEKRQSVAFWCNPISGHATLYWYQQILGQGPKLLIQFQNNGVVDDSQLPKDRFSAERLKGVDSTLKIQPAKLEDSAVYLCASSLEGTAYEQYFGPGTRLTVT.

This clone has more than one count but fewer than ten. The rearrangement joins TRBV6-6 to TRBJ2-1, with D possibly TRBD2 on 6 matching bases. Germline CDR1 MNHNY, CDR2 SVGAGI (reference sequence). This CDR3 contains 15 residues. The ends were cut back, 5 bases at V and 5 bases at J, with 16 bases in the middle. The CDR3 DNA reads TGTGCCAGCAGTCCTAGGAGGGGCTTCGACAATGAGCAGTTCTTC. Translation: CASSPRRGFDNEQFF.

The chain uses TRBV4-1 and TRBJ2-7; 13 bases are shared with TRBD2. CDR3 length: 19 residues. Trimming cost V 1 base and J 5 bases; bases outside gene matches: 14. Germline lookup yields CDR1 MGHRA and CDR2 YSYEKL. The CDR3 DNA sequence: TGCGCCAGCAGCCAAGGTTTCCCCGGGACTAGCGGGACGGCGGACGAGCAGTACTTC. This encodes CASSQGFPGTSGTADEQYF.

The chain carries TRBV5-8 and TRBJ2-3, with 11 bases that match TRBD1. Germline CDR1 is SGHTS and CDR2 is YDEGEE. The CDR3 covers 16 residues. With V trimmed by 3 bases and J by 4 bases, 7 bases remained unmatched. The CDR3 reads CASSSWDRGRADTQYF. In DNA, the CDR3 is TGTGCCAGCAGCTCCTGGGACAGGGGGAGGGCAGATACGCAGTATTTT.

This clone was observed once. The J gene is TRBJ2-6, the V gene TRBV19, with D possibly being TRBD1 (6 bases). This CDR3 contains 17 residues. V lost 5 bases, J lost 4 bases, and 18 bases lay in between. Germline V gene sequence: CDR1 LNHDA, CDR2 SQIVND (reference sequence). In DNA, the CDR3 is TGTGCCAGTAGTCCTAACCGAGGGGGAAAAGGGGCCAACGTCCTGACTTTC. Translated, it gives CASSPNRGGKGANVLTF.

The genes are TRBV7-2 and TRBJ2-7; TRBD2 matches 11 bases. This CDR3 region has 17 residues. V trimming: 3 bases; J trimming: 3 bases; junction bases outside the gene matches: 10. Germline V gene data show CDR1 as SGHTA and CDR2 as FQGNSA. CDR3 region: CASSFAASGGLFYEQYF. Here the CDR3 DNA reads TGTGCCAGCAGCTTCGCTGCTAGCGGGGGGCTTTTCTACGAGCAGTACTTC.

The chain couples TRBV2 to TRBJ2-1, with 7 bases lining up with TRBD2. Looked up from germline, CDR1 is SNHLY and CDR2 is FYNNEI. The CDR3 runs 14 residues. V lost 4 bases, J lost 7 bases, and 7 bases stayed unmatched. CDR3 in amino acids: CASSVAGASNEQFF. CDR3 DNA: TGTGCCAGCAGTGTGGCGGGAGCAAGTAATGAGCAGTTCTTC.

This rearrangement joins TRBV28 to TRBJ2-1, with TRBD1 matching over 8 bases. The CDR3 covers 15 residues. Germline V lookup: CDR1 MDHEN, CDR2 SYDVKM. The trim removed 2 bases at V and 8 bases at J, leaving 8 bases unmatched. CDR3 in DNA: TGTGCCAGCAGTTTAAGGTCAGGGGGCCGGGATGAGCAGTTCTTC. Protein product: CASSLRSGGRDEQFF.